This T cell receptor (beta chain) was retrieved from a study of T cells in Graves' hyperthyroidism and ophthalmopathy. This clonotype showed up many times. Its specificity is unknown. Amplification yielded TCR beta CDR3 regions, with RNA transcripts as the source. A set of HTBI primers served as the primers for a first-round RT-PCR of the TCR CDR3. TCRdb re-derived calls from the multiplex PCR reads in MiXCR, one entry per CDR3 protein. The table has about 580,000 distinct CDR3 sequences, around 45% seen once. V was clipped by 4 bases and J by 3 bases, with 15 bases between them. Germline values: CDR1 DFQATT, CDR2 SNEGSKA (reference sequence). This CDR3 has 14 amino acids. Study results and caveats: Blood shared most expanded thyroid clonotypes above 0.001.

The J gene is TRBJ1-2, the V gene TRBV20-1; D perhaps matches TRBD1 (5 bases). Material for sequencing was peripheral blood or thyroid tissue (not recorded which). The TCR was taken from a woman younger than 35 with Graves' hyperthyroidism. CDR3 in amino acids: CSATGTNFYYGYTF. The CDR3 DNA is TGCAGTGCTACCGGGACTAATTTTTACTATGGCTACACCTTC.